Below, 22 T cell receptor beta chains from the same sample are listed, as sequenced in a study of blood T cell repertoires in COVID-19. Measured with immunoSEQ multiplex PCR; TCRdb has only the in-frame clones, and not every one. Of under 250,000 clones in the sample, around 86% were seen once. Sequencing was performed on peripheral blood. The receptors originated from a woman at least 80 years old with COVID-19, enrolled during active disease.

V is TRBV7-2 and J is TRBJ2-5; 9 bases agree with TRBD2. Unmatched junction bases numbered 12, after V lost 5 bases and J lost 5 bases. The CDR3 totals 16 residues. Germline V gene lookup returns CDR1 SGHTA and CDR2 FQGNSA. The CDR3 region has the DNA TGTGCCAGCAGCCCTACTCGGGTGGGGACTAGCGAGACCCAGTACTTC. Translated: CASSPTRVGTSETQYF.

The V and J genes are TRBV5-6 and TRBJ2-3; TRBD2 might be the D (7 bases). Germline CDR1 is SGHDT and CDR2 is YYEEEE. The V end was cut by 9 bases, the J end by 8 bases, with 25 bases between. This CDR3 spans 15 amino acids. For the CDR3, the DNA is TGTGCCACAACCTTAATAGGGGGGGGGCCAGGTACGCAGTATTTT. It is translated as CATTLIGGGPGTQYF. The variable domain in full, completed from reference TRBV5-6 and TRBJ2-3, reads DAGVTQSPTHLIKTRGQQVTLRCSPKSGHDTVSWYQQALGQGPQFIFQYYEEEERQRGNFPDRFSGHQFPNYSSELNVNALLLGDSALYLCATTLIGGGPGTQYFGPGTRLTVL.

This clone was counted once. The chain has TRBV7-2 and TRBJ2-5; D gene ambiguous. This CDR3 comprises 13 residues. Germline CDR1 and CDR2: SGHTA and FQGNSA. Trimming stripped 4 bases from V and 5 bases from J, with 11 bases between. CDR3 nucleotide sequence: TGTGCCAGCAGCTATACCAACGGGGAGACCCAGTACTTC. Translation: CASSYTNGETQYF.

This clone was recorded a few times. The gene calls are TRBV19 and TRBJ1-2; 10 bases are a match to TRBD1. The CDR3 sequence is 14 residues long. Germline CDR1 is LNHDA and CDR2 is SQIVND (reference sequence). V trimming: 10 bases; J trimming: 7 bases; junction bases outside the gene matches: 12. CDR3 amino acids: CATDVGQGFGGYTF. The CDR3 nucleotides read TGTGCCACCGACGTGGGACAGGGGTTTGGTGGCTACACCTTC.

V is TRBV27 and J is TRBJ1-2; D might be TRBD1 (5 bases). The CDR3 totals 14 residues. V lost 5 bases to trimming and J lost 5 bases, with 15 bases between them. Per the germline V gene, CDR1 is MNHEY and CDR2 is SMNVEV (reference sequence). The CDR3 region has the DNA TGTGCCAGCAGTATAACAGGATCCCCTTATGGCTACACCTTC. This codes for CASSITGSPYGYTF.

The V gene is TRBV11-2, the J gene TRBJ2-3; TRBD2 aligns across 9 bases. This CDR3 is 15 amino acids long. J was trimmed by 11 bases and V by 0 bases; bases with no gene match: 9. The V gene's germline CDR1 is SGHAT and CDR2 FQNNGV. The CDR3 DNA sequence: TGTGCCAGCAGCTTAGAGGCTAGCGGGGCACAGATGCAGTATTTT. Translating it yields CASSLEASGAQMQYF.

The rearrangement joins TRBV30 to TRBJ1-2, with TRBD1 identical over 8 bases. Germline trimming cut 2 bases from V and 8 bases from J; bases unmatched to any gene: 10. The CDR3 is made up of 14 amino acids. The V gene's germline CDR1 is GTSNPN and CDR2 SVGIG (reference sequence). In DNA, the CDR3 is TGTGCCTGGAGTACACAGGGGGTATCGAAGGGCTACACCTTC. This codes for CAWSTQGVSKGYTF.

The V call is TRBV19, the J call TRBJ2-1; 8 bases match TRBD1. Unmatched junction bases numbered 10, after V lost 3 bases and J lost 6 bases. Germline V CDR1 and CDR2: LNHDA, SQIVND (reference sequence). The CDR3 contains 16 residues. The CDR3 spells CASSIAARGLVNEQFF. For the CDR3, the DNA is TGTGCCAGTAGTATCGCGGCCAGGGGGCTAGTCAATGAGCAGTTCTTC.

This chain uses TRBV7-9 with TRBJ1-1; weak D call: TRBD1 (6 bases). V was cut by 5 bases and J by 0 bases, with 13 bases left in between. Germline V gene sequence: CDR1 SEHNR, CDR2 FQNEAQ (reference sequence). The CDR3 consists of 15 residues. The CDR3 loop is CASSPVDRLNTEAFF. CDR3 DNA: TGTGCCAGCAGCCCCGTGGACAGACTGAACACTGAAGCTTTCTTT.

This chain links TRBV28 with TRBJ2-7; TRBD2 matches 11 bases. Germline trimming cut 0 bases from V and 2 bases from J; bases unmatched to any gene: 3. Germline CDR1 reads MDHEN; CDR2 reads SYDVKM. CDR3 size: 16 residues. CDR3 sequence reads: CASSLWLAGGAYEQYF. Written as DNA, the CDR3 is TGTGCCAGCAGTTTATGGCTAGCGGGGGGTGCCTACGAGCAGTACTTC.

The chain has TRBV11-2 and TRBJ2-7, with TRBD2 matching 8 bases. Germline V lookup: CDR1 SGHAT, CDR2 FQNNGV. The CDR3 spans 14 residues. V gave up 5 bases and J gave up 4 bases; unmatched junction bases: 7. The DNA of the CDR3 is TGTGCCAGCAGCCCCAGCGGGGGTCCTTACGAGCAGTACTTC. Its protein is CASSPSGGPYEQYF. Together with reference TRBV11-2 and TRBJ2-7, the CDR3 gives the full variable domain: EAGVAQSPRYKIIEKRQSVAFWCNPISGHATLYWYQQILGQGPKLLIQFQNNGVVDDSQLPKDRFSAERLKGVDSTLKIQPAKLEDSAVYLCASSPSGGPYEQYFGPGTRLTVT.

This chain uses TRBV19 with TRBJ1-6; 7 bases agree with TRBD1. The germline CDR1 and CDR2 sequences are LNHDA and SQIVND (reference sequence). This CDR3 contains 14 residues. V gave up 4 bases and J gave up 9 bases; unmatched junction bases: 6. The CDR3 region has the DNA TGTGCCAGTAGTAGACAGGGTCTCCGTTCACCCCTCCACTTT. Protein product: CASSRQGLRSPLHF.

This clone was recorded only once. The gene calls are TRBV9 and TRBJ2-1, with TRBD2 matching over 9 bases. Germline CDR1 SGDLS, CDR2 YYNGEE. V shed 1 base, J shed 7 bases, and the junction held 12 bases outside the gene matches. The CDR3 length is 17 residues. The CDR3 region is CASSVLGTAGGPNEQFF. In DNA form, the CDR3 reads TGTGCCAGCAGCGTATTGGGTACGGCGGGGGGGCCTAATGAGCAGTTCTTC.

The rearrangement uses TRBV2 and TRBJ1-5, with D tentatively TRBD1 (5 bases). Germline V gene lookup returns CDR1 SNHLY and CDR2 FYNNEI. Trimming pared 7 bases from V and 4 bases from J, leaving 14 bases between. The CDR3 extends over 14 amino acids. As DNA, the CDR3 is TGTGCCAGCAACCCGGACACCCGAAATCAGCCCCAGCATTTT. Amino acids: CASNPDTRNQPQHF.

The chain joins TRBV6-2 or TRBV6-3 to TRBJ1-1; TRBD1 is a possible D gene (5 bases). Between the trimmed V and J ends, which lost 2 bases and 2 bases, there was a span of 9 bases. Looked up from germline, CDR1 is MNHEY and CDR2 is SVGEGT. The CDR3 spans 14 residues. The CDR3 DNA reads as TGTGCCAGCAGTTACCCACAGGCTAACACTGAAGCTTTCTTT. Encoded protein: CASSYPQANTEAFF.

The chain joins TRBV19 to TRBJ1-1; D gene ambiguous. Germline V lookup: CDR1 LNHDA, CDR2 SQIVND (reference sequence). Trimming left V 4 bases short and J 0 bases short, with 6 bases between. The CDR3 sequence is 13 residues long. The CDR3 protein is CASSTVLNTEAFF. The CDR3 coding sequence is TGTGCCAGTAGTACGGTCCTGAACACTGAAGCTTTCTTT. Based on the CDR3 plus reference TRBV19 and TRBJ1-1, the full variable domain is DGGITQSPKYLFRKEGQNVTLSCEQNLNHDAMYWYRQDPGQGLRLIYYSQIVNDFQKGDIAEGYSVSREKKESFPLTVTSAQKNPTAFYLCASSTVLNTEAFFGQGTRLTVV.

Written as DNA, the CDR3 is TGTGCCAGCAGCCGTCGGACTGAAAGCTCCTATAATTCACCCCTCCACTTT. Translating gives CASSRRTESSYNSPLHF. This rearrangement joins TRBV3-1 (or the pseudogene TRBV3-2) to TRBJ1-6; no clear D gene. Germline V gene data show CDR1 as LGHDT and CDR2 as YNNKEL (reference sequence). Trimming removed 4 bases at V and 0 bases at J, with 13 bases between. This CDR3 is 17 amino acids long.

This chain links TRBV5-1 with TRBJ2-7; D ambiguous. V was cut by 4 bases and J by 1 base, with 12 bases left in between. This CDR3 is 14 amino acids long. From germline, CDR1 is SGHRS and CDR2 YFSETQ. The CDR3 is CASSPQASSYEQYF. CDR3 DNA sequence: TGCGCCAGCAGCCCGCAGGCGAGTTCCTACGAGCAGTACTTC.

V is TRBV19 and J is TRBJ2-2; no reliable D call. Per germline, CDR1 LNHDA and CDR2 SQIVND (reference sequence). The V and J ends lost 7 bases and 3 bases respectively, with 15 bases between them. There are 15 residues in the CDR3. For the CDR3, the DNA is TGTGCCAGTATCCGCCCAGGAATCTACACCGGGGAGCTGTTTTTT. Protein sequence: CASIRPGIYTGELFF. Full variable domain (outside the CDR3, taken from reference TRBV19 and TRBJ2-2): DGGITQSPKYLFRKEGQNVTLSCEQNLNHDAMYWYRQDPGQGLRLIYYSQIVNDFQKGDIAEGYSVSREKKESFPLTVTSAQKNPTAFYLCASIRPGIYTGELFFGEGSRLTVL.

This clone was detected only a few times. CDR3 coding DNA: TGTGCCAGTAAGCCGGGAATGAACACTGAAGCTTTCTTT. Its protein product is CASKPGMNTEAFF. This chain connects TRBV19 to TRBJ1-1; D not certain. The CDR3 consists of 13 residues. The ends were cut back, 7 bases at V and 0 bases at J, with 9 bases in the middle. The germline CDR1 and CDR2 sequences are LNHDA and SQIVND (reference sequence).

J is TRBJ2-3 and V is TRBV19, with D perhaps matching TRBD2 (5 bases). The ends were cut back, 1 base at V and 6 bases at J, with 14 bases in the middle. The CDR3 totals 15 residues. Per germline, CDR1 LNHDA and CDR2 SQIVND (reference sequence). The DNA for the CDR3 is TGTGCCAGTAGTATAGCGGGCCCCCCGGGGGATACGCAGTATTTT. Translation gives CASSIAGPPGDTQYF.

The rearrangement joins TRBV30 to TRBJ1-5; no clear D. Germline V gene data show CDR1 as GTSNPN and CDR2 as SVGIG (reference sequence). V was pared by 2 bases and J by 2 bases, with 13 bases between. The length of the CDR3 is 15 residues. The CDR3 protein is CAWSNGGSRNQPQHF. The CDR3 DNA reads TGTGCCTGGAGTAATGGAGGTTCGCGCAATCAGCCCCAGCATTTT.